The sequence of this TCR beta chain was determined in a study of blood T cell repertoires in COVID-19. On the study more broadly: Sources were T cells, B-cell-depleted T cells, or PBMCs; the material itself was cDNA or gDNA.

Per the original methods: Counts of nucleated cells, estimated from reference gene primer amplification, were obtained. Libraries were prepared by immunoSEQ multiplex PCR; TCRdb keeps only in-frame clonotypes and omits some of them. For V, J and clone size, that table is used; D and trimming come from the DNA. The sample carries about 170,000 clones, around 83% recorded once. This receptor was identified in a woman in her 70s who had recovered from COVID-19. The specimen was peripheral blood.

As DNA, the CDR3 is TGTGCCAGTAGTACTGTAGGCACCTCAACGGGGACCCAGTACTTC. This codes for CASSTVGTSTGTQYF. This chain links TRBV19 with TRBJ2-5; D gene uncertain. This CDR3 region has 15 residues. Germline V gene data show CDR1 as LNHDA and CDR2 as SQIVND (reference sequence). V lost 4 bases to trimming and J lost 7 bases, with 19 bases between them.